This T cell receptor (beta chain) emerged from a study of OX40 agonist ivuxolimab in advanced cancers. Germline trimming cut 0 bases from V and 0 bases from J; bases unmatched to any gene: 3. This CDR3 contains 16 residues. Germline assignment: CDR1 SGHVS and CDR2 FNYEAQ. Some clones are missing from TCRdb's copy, which holds only in-frame ones; the method was immunoSEQ multiplex PCR. Of 75,000 to 95,000 clones listed, less than 95% were seen once; the top ten hold approximately 10%. The chain is built from TRBV7-6 and TRBJ2-3, with TRBD2 identical over 7 bases. This receptor was obtained from an adult with an advanced solid tumor such as melanoma, head and neck, liver or kidney cancer. Specimen: CD4+ or CD8+ T cells sorted from blood, collected in a trial of the OX40 agonist ivuxolimab. The CDR3, as DNA: TGTGCCAGCAGCTTAGCCGGGGGGTTCAGCACAGATACGCAGTATTTT. It encodes CASSLAGGFSTDTQYF. Based on the CDR3 plus reference TRBV7-6 and TRBJ2-3, the full variable domain is GAGVSQSPRYKVTKRGQDVALRCDPISGHVSLYWYRQALGQGPEFLTYFNYEAQQDKSGLPNDRFSAERPEGSISTLTIQRTEQRDSAMYRCASSLAGGFSTDTQYFGPGTRLTVL.